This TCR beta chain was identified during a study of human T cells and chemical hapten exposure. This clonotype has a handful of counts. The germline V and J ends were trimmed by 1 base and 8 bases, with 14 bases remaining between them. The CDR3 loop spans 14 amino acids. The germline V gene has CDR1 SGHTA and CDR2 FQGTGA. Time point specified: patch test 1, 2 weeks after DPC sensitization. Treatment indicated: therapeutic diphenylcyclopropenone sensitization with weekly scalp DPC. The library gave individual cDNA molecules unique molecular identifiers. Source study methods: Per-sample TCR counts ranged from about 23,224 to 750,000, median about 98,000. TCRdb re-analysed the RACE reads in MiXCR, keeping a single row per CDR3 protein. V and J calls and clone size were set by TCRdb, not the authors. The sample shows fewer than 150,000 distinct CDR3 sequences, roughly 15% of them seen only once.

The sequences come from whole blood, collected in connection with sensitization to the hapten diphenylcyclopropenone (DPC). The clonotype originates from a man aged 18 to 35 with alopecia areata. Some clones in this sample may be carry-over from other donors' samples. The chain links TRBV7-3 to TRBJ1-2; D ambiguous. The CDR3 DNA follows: TGTGCCAGCAGCTTAATCAGCCCCTGTATGGGCTACACCTTC. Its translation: CASSLISPCMGYTF. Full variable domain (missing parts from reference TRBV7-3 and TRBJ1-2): GAGVSQTPSNKVTEKGKYVELRCDPISGHTALYWYRQSLGQGPEFLIYFQGTGAADDSGLPNDRFFAVRPEGSVSTLKIQRTERGDSAVYLCASSLISPCMGYTFGSGTRLTVV.